This note documents a single T cell receptor (beta chain) sequence. These data originate in a study of blood T cell repertoires in COVID-19. The V end lost 4 bases, the J end lost 1 base, and 12 bases lay between the germline ends. Germline V gives CDR1 SGDLS, CDR2 YYNGEE. This CDR3 has 15 residues. The repertoire was sequenced with immunoSEQ multiplex PCR; TCRdb's copy has only in-frame clones and lacks some. The profile shows about 29,000 clones, roughly nine tenths of them singletons. What was sequenced was peripheral blood. The TCR originated in a man in his 70s with active COVID-19. V is TRBV9 and J is TRBJ2-1; D possibly corresponds to TRBD1 (6 bases). CDR3 DNA: TGTGCCAGCAGCTCCGGACAGATATCCTACAATGAGCAGTTCTTC. It yields the protein CASSSGQISYNEQFF.